This T cell receptor (beta chain) is from a study of blood T cell repertoires in COVID-19. As for the study in general: T cells, B-cell-depleted T cells, or PBMCs supplied cDNA or gDNA.

V lost 7 bases to trimming and J lost 5 bases, with 17 bases between them. The CDR3 loop spans 15 amino acids. CDR1 and CDR2 (germline): LNHDA, SQIVND (reference sequence). The table came from immunoSEQ multiplex PCR; TCRdb's copy has only in-frame clones and leaves some out. The sample contains 95,000 to 100,000 clones, roughly nine tenths of which appear only once. The chain has TRBV19 and TRBJ1-4, with D perhaps matching TRBD1 (5 bases). Material: peripheral blood. The sequence came from a man in his forties or fifties with acute or convalescent COVID-19. The CDR3 here is CASTAPGLRNEKLFF. As DNA, the CDR3 is TGTGCCAGTACCGCACCGGGACTGAGAAATGAAAAACTGTTTTTT.